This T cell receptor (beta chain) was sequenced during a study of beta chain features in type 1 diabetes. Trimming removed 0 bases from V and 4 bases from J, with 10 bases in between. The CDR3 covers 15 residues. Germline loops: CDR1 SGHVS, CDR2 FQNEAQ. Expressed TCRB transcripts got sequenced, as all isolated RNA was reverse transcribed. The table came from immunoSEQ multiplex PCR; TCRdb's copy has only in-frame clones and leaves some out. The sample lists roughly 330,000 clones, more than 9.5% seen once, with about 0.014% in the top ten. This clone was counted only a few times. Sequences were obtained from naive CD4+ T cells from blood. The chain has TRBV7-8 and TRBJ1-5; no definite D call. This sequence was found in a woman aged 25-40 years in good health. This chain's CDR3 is CASSLALRQNQPQHF. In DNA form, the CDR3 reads TGTGCCAGCAGCTTAGCGCTCAGACAAAATCAGCCCCAGCATTTT.